What follows is one TCR beta chain and its context. Its antigen remains unidentified. No much larger clone exists at a distance of one base, and base qualities are not known. The data stem from a study of blood T cell repertoires in COVID-19 (dated by TCRdb to the early 2020s). As for the study more broadly: Samples from collaborators originated in the United States, Italy and Spain and spanned both the acute and convalescent phases of COVID-19. The material from the prospective study consisted of cDNA or gDNA derived from T cells, B-cell-depleted T cells, or PBMCs. Subjects who had been exposed to COVID-19, were actively infected with it, or had recovered from it provided the deeply sampled blood TCRbeta repertoires that made up the dataset. The repertoires were released in a freely available public database meant as a resource for research on the immune response to SARS-CoV-2. Samples were obtained from the ongoing ImmuneRACE study (first 160 participants) and from 1,000 to 1,500 subjects provided by 6 global collaborators. Sample metadata almost always included a de-identified subject ID, COVID-19 status, age in years and sex. Where HLA class I and class II types were available, the types were taken from metadata supplied by the sample provider, not from assay-based typing. The paper's findings and limits, for the study overall: The amount of clinical and demographic metadata varied by source and participant and was provided uncurated.

The immunoSEQ Assay, a bias-controlled multiplex PCR, was used to amplify TCRbeta CDR3 regions from genomic DNA. As for how the authors treated the data: The number of nucleated cells in each sample was estimated from the amplification of reference gene primers within the assay. To quantify the absolute abundance of each unique TCRbeta CDR3 rearrangement, sequence reads were collapsed and filtered. For each sample, productive Simpson clonality was calculated as the square root of Simpson's diversity index over productive rearrangements. TCRdb took this table from immuneACCESS and kept in-frame rearrangements with V and J called. Such tables lack part of the clones; where checked against another copy, unresolved V genes explain under half of the gap, and the rest is unexplained. D and trimming come from the DNA, and the V and J calls and clone size come from that table. Recorded for this sample are about 250,000 clones; approximately 79% of them occurred a single time. 3% to 4% of the sample comes from the top ten.

Whole blood was collected in K2EDTA tubes by collaborating institutions according to the institutions' own protocols. For TCRbeta analysis, collaborators shipped samples in one of three forms: frozen whole blood, isolated PBMCs, or DNA extracted from either of those sample types. The CDR3 measures 17 amino acids from cysteine to phenylalanine. Only CDR3 DNA is held: 51 bases, read in frame from base 1. In the germline V gene, CDR1 corresponds to SGHVS and CDR2 to FNYEAQ. V and J lose 1 base and 1 base, and a span of 14 bases separates them. The sequenced sample consisted of peripheral blood. This receptor chain uses TRBV7-6 and TRBJ1-3; the D gene is unclear. The receptor comes from a woman aged 40 to 55 with active or convalescent COVID-19. Read as DNA, the sequence is TGTGCCAGCAGCTTAGTGGGTCCCGGGGTTTCTGGAAACACCATATATTTT. Its translation is CASSLVGPGVSGNTIYF.